This T cell receptor (beta chain) is from a study of technical replicates of blood from four donors. The germline V gene has CDR1 SGDLS and CDR2 YYNGEE. The V and J ends lost 3 bases and 1 base respectively, with 10 bases between them. The CDR3 is 14 residues long. This clone was detected only a few times. The data were produced by immunoSEQ multiplex PCR, yet TCRdb's version contains in-frame clones alone and is incomplete. This table holds some 70,000 clones, about 95% found once. Sequencing input: T cells isolated from PBMCs. This receptor was obtained from a human donor in good health. This chain links TRBV9 with TRBJ1-1; the D gene is possibly TRBD1 (5 bases). The CDR3 spells CASSGQMANTEAFF. CDR3 bases: TGTGCCAGCAGCGGACAGATGGCGAACACTGAAGCTTTCTTT.